This T cell receptor (beta chain) was recovered during a study of shared clonotypes between healthy human individuals. CD45RO-negative cells were positively selected for CCR7, leaving out terminally differentiated effector memory CD45RA+ cells. Looked up from germline, CDR1 is SQVTM and CDR2 is ANQGSEA. The CDR3 totals 16 residues. Losses at the gene ends were 6 bases for V and 4 bases for J; bases not matched to a gene: 10. The data were produced by immunoSEQ multiplex PCR, yet TCRdb's version contains in-frame clones alone and is incomplete. The sample lists some 2.1 million clones, just over 90% occurring once.

The receptor was derived from a man aged 18-30 years in good health. Some clones in this sample may be carry-over from other donors' samples. Material for sequencing was naive CD8+ T cells from PBMCs. The chain employs TRBV29-1 and TRBJ2-3; 13 nucleotides align to TRBD2. CDR3 sequence (DNA): TGCAGCGTAACCGAAAGGACTAGCGGGAGACCAGATACGCAGTATTTT. Protein: CSVTERTSGRPDTQYF.